Each of the 8 T cell receptor beta chains below was sequenced from the same sample in a study of cytomegalovirus exposure and HLA in healthy donors. PCR was performed using 60 Vbeta and 13 Jbeta primers. Profiled with immunoSEQ multiplex PCR; TCRdb holds only in-frame clones, not every one. The data contain tens of thousands of clones, roughly 87% of them singletons. The sequenced sample was PBMCs. Receptors were obtained from a woman between 35 and 50 years old in good health and CMV-seropositive.

The chain combines TRBV10-3 with TRBJ1-1; 8 bases line up with TRBD1. There are 13 residues in the CDR3. Per the germline V gene, CDR1 is ENHRY and CDR2 is SYGVKD. The V gene end was trimmed by 5 bases and the J gene end by 4 bases; junction bases not matched to a gene: 3. The DNA for the CDR3 is TGTGCCATCAGTCAGGGGACAGGCACTGAAGCTTTCTTT. This translates into CAISQGTGTEAFF.

The V gene is TRBV29-1, the J gene TRBJ2-7, with D possibly TRBD1 on 6 matching bases. Between the trimmed V and J ends, which lost 6 bases and 2 bases, there was a span of 17 bases. Germline loops: CDR1 SQVTM, CDR2 ANQGSEA. This CDR3 region has 14 residues. The CDR3 DNA sequence: TGCAGCGTACGACTCAGGTCAGGGGCCTACGAGCAGTACTTC. Its translation: CSVRLRSGAYEQYF.

This chain uses TRBV5-4 with TRBJ2-2, with D possibly TRBD2 on 6 matching bases. Germline V lookup: CDR1 SGHNT, CDR2 YYREEE (reference sequence). V was pared by 6 bases and J by 7 bases, with 16 bases between. This CDR3 spans 14 amino acids. The DNA for the CDR3 is TGTGCCAGCACCCCCGGGGGATCGGTCGGGGAGCTGTTTTTT. Amino acid sequence: CASTPGGSVGELFF.

V is TRBV7-6 and J is TRBJ1-3; D uncertain. Germline CDR1 reads SGHVS; CDR2 reads FNYEAQ. V was cut by 4 bases and J by 6 bases, with 7 bases left in between. The CDR3 covers 12 residues. In DNA form, the CDR3 reads TGTGCCAGCAGCTCAGTGGCAAACACCATATATTTT. This gives the protein CASSSVANTIYF.

V usage is TRBV7-9 and J usage is TRBJ1-2, with D tentatively TRBD1 (6 bases). Trimming removed 7 bases from V and 0 bases from J, with 15 bases in between. Germline loops: CDR1 SEHNR, CDR2 FQNEAQ (reference sequence). CDR3 length: 15 residues. The CDR3 region is CASNKDRRSNYGYTF. Here the CDR3 DNA reads TGTGCCAGCAACAAAGACAGGCGCTCTAACTATGGCTACACCTTC.

The J gene is TRBJ1-1, the V gene TRBV7-2; 9 bases are shared with TRBD1. Germline CDR1 SGHTA, CDR2 FQGNSA. The CDR3 has 19 residues. V shed 6 bases, J shed 0 bases, and the junction held 17 bases outside the gene matches. The CDR3 reads CASRSRTGGGFNLNTEAFF. For the CDR3, the DNA is TGTGCCAGCAGGTCCAGAACAGGGGGCGGATTTAATTTGAACACTGAAGCTTTCTTT.

In DNA, the CDR3 is TGTGCCAGCAGCTATGGAGAGAGGGGGCCATACGAGCAGTACTTC. It encodes CASSYGERGPYEQYF. The genes are TRBV7-9 and TRBJ2-7; 7 nucleotides agree with TRBD1. The CDR3 loop spans 15 amino acids. The junction had 10 bases not matched to a gene; V was cut back by 4 bases and J by 4 bases. Germline CDR1 and CDR2: SEHNR and FQNEAQ (reference sequence).

V usage is TRBV5-1 and J usage is TRBJ2-3; D is possibly TRBD1 (5 bases). This CDR3 is built from 13 residues. CDR1 is SGHRS and CDR2 is YFSETQ in the germline V gene. V dropped 4 bases and J dropped 6 bases, with 12 bases sitting between them. The CDR3 DNA follows: TGCGCCAGCAGCAAGGGGCTGGGTGATACGCAGTATTTT. This encodes CASSKGLGDTQYF.